The source of this TCR beta chain is a study of T cell changes during pregnancy in multiple sclerosis. The protocol was immunoSEQ multiplex PCR, while the TCRdb copy is restricted to in-frame clones and leaves out a portion. The data show about 43,000 clones, under 95% seen once. Deletions cut 3 bases from V and 9 bases from J, with 18 bases between. The CDR3 totals 15 residues. Germline loops: CDR1 LNHDA, CDR2 SQIVND (reference sequence). The clonotype was recovered from a female donor with multiple sclerosis, enrolled in a pregnancy study. Source material: PBMCs (not recorded whether the cells were cultured). The chain combines TRBV19 with TRBJ1-5, with D maybe TRBD1 (5 bases). This chain's CDR3 is CASSISSSYGAPQHF. As DNA, the CDR3 is TGTGCCAGTAGTATTTCTAGCAGCTACGGGGCGCCCCAGCATTTT. Together with reference TRBV19 and TRBJ1-5, the CDR3 gives the full variable domain: DGGITQSPKYLFRKEGQNVTLSCEQNLNHDAMYWYRQDPGQGLRLIYYSQIVNDFQKGDIAEGYSVSREKKESFPLTVTSAQKNPTAFYLCASSISSSYGAPQHFGDGTRLSIL.